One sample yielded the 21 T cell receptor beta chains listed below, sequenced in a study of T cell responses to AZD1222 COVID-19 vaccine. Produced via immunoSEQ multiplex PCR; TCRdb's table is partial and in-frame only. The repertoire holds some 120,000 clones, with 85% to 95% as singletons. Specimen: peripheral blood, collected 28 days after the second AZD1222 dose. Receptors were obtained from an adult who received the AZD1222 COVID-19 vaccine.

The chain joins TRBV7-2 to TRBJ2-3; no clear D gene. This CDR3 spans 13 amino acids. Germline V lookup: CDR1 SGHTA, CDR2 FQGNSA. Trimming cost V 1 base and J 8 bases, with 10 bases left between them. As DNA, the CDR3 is TGTGCCAGCAGCTTAGACTGGGAAGCTACGCAGTATTTT. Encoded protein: CASSLDWEATQYF.

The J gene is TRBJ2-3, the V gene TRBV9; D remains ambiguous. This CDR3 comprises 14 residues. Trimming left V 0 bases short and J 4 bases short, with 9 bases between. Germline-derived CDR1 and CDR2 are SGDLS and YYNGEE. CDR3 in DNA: TGTGCCAGCAGCGTAGAAGTCTTTCCAGATACGCAGTATTTT. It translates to CASSVEVFPDTQYF. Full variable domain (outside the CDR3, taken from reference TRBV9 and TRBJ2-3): DSGVTQTPKHLITATGQRVTLRCSPRSGDLSVYWYQQSLDQGLQFLIQYYNGEERAKGNILERFSAQQFPDLHSELNLSSLELGDSALYFCASSVEVFPDTQYFGPGTRLTVL.

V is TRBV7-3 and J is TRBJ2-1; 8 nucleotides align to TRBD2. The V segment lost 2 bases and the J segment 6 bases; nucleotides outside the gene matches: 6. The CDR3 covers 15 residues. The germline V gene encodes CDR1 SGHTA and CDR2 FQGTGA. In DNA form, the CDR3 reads TGTGCCAGCAGCTTAGTTAGCGGGGTGTTCAATGAGCAGTTCTTC. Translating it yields CASSLVSGVFNEQFF.

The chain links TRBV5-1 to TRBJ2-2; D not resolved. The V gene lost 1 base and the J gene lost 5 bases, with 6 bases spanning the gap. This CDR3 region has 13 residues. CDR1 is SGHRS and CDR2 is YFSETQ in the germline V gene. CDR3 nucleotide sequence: TGCGCCAGCAGCTTGACCGGGACCGGGGAGCTGTTTTTT. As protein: CASSLTGTGELFF. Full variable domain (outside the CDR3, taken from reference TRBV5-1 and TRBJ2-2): KAGVTQTPRYLIKTRGQQVTLSCSPISGHRSVSWYQQTPGQGLQFLFEYFSETQRNKGNFPGRFSGRQFSNSRSEMNVSTLELGDSALYLCASSLTGTGELFFGEGSRLTVL.

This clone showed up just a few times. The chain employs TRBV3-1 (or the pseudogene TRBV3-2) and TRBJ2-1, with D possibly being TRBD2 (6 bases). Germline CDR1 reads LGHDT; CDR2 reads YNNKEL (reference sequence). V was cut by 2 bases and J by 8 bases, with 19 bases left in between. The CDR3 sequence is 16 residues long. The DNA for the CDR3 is TGTGCCAGCAGCCAAATGGAGACTAGGAATTTCGATGAGCAGTTCTTC. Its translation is CASSQMETRNFDEQFF.

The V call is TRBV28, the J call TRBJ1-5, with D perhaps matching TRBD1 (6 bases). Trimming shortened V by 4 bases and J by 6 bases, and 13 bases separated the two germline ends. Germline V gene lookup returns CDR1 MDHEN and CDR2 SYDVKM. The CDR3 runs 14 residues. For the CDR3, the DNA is TGTGCCAGCAGTTGGCAGGGGCCGGGTCAGCCCCAGCATTTT. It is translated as CASSWQGPGQPQHF.

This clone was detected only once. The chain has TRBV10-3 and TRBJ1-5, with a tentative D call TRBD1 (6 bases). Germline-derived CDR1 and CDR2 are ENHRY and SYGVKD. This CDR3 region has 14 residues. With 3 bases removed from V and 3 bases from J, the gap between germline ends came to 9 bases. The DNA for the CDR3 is TGTGCCATCAGTGACAGGGGAGACAATCAGCCCCAGCATTTT. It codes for CAISDRGDNQPQHF.

The CDR3 region is CASGPGLTGDIQYF. CDR3 nucleotide sequence: TGTGCCAGCGGTCCGGGACTCACTGGGGACATTCAGTACTTC. The chain uses TRBV3-1 (or the pseudogene TRBV3-2) and TRBJ2-4, with D perhaps matching TRBD2 (6 bases). The CDR3 has 14 amino acids. V dropped 8 bases and J dropped 8 bases, with 19 bases sitting between them. Germline CDR1 reads LGHDT; CDR2 reads YNNKEL (reference sequence).

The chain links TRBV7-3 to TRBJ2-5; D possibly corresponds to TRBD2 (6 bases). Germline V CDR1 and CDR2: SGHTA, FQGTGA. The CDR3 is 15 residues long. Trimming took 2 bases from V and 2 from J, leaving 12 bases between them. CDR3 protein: CASSLFSGYQETQYF. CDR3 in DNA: TGTGCCAGCAGCTTATTTAGCGGCTATCAAGAGACCCAGTACTTC.

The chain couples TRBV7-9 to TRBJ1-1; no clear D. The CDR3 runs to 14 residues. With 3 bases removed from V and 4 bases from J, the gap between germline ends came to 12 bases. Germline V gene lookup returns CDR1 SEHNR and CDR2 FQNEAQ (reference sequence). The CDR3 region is CASSFGGYGTEAFF. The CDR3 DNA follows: TGTGCCAGCAGCTTTGGAGGGTACGGCACTGAAGCTTTCTTT.

The CDR3 nucleotides read TGTGCCAGCAGCATAGATAGGGATGAGCAGTTCTTC. It encodes CASSIDRDEQFF. V gene TRBV7-3 combines with J gene TRBJ2-1; D is unclear. CDR3 length equals 12 residues. From germline, CDR1 is SGHTA and CDR2 FQGTGA. V lost 5 bases and J lost 8, with 10 bases in between.

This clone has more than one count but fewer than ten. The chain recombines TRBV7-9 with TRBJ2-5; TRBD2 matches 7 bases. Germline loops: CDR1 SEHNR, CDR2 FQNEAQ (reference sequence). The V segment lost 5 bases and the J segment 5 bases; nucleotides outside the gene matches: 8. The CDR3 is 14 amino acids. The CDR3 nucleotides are TGTGCCAGCAGCCGGAACGGGGGGAGGGAGACCCAGTACTTC. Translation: CASSRNGGRETQYF.

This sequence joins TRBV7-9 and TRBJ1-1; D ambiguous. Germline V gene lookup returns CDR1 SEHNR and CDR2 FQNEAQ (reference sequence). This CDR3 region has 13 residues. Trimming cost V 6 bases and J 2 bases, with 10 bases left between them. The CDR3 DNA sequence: TGTGCCAGCAGATTCACAGAAAACACTGAAGCTTTCTTT. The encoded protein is CASRFTENTEAFF.

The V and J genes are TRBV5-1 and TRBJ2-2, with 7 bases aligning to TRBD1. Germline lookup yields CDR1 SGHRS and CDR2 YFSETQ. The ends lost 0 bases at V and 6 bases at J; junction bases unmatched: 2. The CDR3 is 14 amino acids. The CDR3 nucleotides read TGCGCCAGCAGCTTGGCCCAGGGGGCCGGGGAGCTGTTTTTT. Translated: CASSLAQGAGELFF.

CDR3 in DNA: TGTGCCAGCAGTGTCCAGTATGGGGGTACGAACACCGGGGAGCTGTTTTTT. Encoded protein: CASSVQYGGTNTGELFF. This chain links TRBV2 with TRBJ2-2; D assignment may be TRBD1 or TRBD2 (5 bases each). Germline loops: CDR1 SNHLY, CDR2 FYNNEI. The CDR3 has 17 amino acids. V shed 4 bases and J shed 0 bases, with 15 bases lying between them.

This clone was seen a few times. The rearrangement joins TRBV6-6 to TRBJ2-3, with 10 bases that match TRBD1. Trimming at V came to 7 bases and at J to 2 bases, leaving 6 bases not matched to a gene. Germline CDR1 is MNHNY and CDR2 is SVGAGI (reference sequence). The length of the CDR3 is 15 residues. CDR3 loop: CASKDRGVLTDTQYF. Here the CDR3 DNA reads TGTGCCAGCAAGGACAGGGGGGTACTCACAGATACGCAGTATTTT.

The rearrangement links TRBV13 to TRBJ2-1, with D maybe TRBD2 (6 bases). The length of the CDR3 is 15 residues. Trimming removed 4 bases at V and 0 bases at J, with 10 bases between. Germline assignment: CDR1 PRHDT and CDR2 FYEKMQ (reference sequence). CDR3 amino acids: CASSYGGISYNEQFF. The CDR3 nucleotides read TGTGCCAGCAGCTACGGCGGGATCTCCTACAATGAGCAGTTCTTC.

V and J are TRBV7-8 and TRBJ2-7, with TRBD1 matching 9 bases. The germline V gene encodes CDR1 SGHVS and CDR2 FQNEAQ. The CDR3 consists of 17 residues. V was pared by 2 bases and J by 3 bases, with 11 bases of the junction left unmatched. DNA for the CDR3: TGTGCCAGCAGCTTATCCGCTACGGGACAGGGTTACTACGAGCAGTACTTC. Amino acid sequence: CASSLSATGQGYYEQYF. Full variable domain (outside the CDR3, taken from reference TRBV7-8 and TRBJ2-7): GAGVSQSPRYKVAKRGQDVALRCDPISGHVSLFWYQQALGQGPEFLTYFQNEAQLDKSGLPSDRFFAERPEGSVSTLKIQRTQQEDSAVYLCASSLSATGQGYYEQYFGPGTRLTVT.

The CDR3 here is CASSLGDRGRDTQYF. DNA of the CDR3: TGTGCCAGCAGCTTAGGGGACAGGGGGCGCGATACGCAGTATTTT. J is TRBJ2-3 and V is TRBV11-2, with 12 bases lining up with TRBD1. The J segment lost 6 bases and the V segment lost 1 base, leaving 2 bases of the junction unmatched. Looked up from germline, CDR1 is SGHAT and CDR2 is FQNNGV. The CDR3 extends over 15 amino acids.

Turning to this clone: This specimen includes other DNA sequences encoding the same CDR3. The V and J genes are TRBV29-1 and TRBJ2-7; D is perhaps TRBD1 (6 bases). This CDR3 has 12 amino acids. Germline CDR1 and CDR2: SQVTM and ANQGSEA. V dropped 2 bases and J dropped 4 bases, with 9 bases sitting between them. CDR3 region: CSVEQGRYEQYF. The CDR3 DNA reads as TGCAGCGTTGAACAGGGGAGATACGAGCAGTACTTC.

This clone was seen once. DNA for the CDR3: TGTGCCAGCTCACCGTGGGACAGGGGCGAGGTGCTGGGTGAAAAACTGTTTTTT. Protein sequence: CASSPWDRGEVLGEKLFF. The chain joins TRBV18 to TRBJ1-4; 10 bases align to TRBD1. CDR3 length: 18 amino acids. Germline V gene sequence: CDR1 KGHSH, CDR2 LQKENI. V lost 3 bases and J lost 7; bases outside the gene matches: 14. The variable domain in full, completed from reference TRBV18 and TRBJ1-4, reads NAGVMQNPRHLVRRRGQEARLRCSPMKGHSHVYWYRQLPEEGLKFMVYLQKENIIDESGMPKERFSAEFPKEGPSILRIQQVVRGDSAAYFCASSPWDRGEVLGEKLFFGSGTQLSVL.